This T cell receptor (beta chain) derives from a study of T cells after yellow fever vaccination. Each CDR3 protein is one row after TCRdb ran MiXCR on the 5' RACE reads. The data contain a few hundred thousand distinct CDR3 sequences, approximately 8% of them singletons. This clonotype was counted between two and nine times. CDR3 length: 15 amino acids. Trimming took off 1 base at V and 1 base at J, with 10 bases between the two ends. The germline CDR1 and CDR2 sequences are MGHRA and YSYEKL. This TCR derives from a man between 18 and 29 years old who received the YFV17D yellow fever vaccine. This material consisted of CD4+ T cells sorted from PBMCs, taken 5 days after the yellow fever booster vaccination. The genes are TRBV4-1 and TRBJ1-2; no clear D gene. The CDR3 DNA reads TGCGCCAGCAGCCAAGGGGGTTCCCTTAACTATGGCTACACCTTC. Protein product: CASSQGGSLNYGYTF.